This TCR beta chain came from a study of T cells in localized non-small cell lung cancer. Assay used: immunoSEQ multiplex PCR; TCRdb lists only in-frame clones, some missing. The data show some 30,000 clones, roughly nine tenths seen once. V was shortened by 0 bases and J by 7 bases, with 13 bases between the two germline ends. Per the germline V gene, CDR1 is KGHSH and CDR2 is LQKENI. There are 15 residues in the CDR3. The chain recombines TRBV18 with TRBJ2-1; no reliable D call. Material: PBMCs, obtained before any cancer treatment. This TCR came from a man aged 35 to 69 with stage II lung adenocarcinoma. CDR3 bases: TGTGCCAGCTCACCACCTACATTCGGGTTGAATGAGCAGTTCTTC. Encoded protein: CASSPPTFGLNEQFF.